This section outlines one T cell receptor beta chain sequence together with its context. The antigen it recognizes is unknown. No clone much larger than this one lies a single base away; base qualities are absent. There are 18 amino acids in the CDR3, from cysteine to phenylalanine inclusive. Solely the CDR3 DNA is kept, with 54 bases framed from the first base. The data derive from a study of blood T cell repertoires in COVID-19 (dated by TCRdb to 2019 to 2021). Context from the whole study: Samples from collaborators originated in the United States, Italy and Spain and spanned both the acute and convalescent phases of COVID-19. The material from the prospective study consisted of cDNA or gDNA derived from T cells, B-cell-depleted T cells, or PBMCs. The samples were drawn from the first 160 participants of the ongoing ImmuneRACE study and from roughly 1,300 subjects provided by 6 global collaborators. The dataset comprised deeply sampled blood TCRbeta repertoires from subjects exposed to, actively infected with, or recovered from COVID-19. Where HLA class I and class II types were available, the types were taken from metadata supplied by the sample provider, not from assay-based typing. A de-identified subject ID, COVID-19 status, age in years and sex were almost always included in the sample metadata. A freely available public database, intended as a resource for researchers studying the immune response to SARS-CoV-2, is where the repertoires were released. What the authors observed across the whole study: Clinical and demographic metadata were provided uncurated, with the amount varying by source and participant.

TCRbeta CDR3 regions were amplified from genomic DNA using the immunoSEQ Assay, a bias-controlled multiplex PCR. The study's own analysis went as follows. The number of nucleated cells in each sample was estimated by amplification of reference gene primers within the assay. To quantify the absolute abundance of each unique TCRbeta CDR3 rearrangement, sequence reads were collapsed and filtered. Productive Simpson clonality was computed per sample as the square root of Simpson's diversity index over productive rearrangements. The table was pulled from immuneACCESS by TCRdb, which kept in-frame rearrangements only. Such tables lose some clones; where checked, under half of the loss comes from unresolved V genes, and the rest has no known cause. V, J and clone size reflect that table, while D and trimming were determined from the DNA. This sample has about 240,000 clones in its table, and 75% to 85% of those were observed once. Roughly 5.5% of the sample lies in the top ten.

The collaborating institutions used their own protocols to collect whole blood in K2EDTA tubes. For TCRbeta analysis, collaborators shipped samples as frozen whole blood, isolated PBMCs, or DNA extracted from either of those sample types. The sequencing sample was made of peripheral blood. The clonotype comes from a human donor in a cohort sampled during active COVID-19. This chain joins TRBV21-1 to TRBJ1-3; the table calls TRBD1, which could not be checked here. TRBV21-1 counts as a pseudogene. The DNA reads as follows: TGTGCCAGCAGCAAAGGGGCGGACAGGGGGCTTTCTGGAAACACCATATATTTT. This codes for CASSKGADRGLSGNTIYF.